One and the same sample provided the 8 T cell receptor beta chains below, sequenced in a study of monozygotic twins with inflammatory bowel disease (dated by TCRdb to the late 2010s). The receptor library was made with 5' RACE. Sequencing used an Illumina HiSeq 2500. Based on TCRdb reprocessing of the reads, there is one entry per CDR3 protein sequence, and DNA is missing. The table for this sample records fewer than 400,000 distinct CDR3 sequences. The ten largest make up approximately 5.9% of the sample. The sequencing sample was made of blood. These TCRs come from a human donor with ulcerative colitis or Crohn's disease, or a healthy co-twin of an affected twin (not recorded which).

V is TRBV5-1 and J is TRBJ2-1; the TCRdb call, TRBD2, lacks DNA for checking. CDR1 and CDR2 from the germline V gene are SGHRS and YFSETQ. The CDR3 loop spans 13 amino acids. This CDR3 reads CASKTGTYNEQFF.

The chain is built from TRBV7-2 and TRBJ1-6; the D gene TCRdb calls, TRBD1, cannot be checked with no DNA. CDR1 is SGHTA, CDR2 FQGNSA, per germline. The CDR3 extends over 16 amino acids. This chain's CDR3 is CASSAQRQGHNSPLHF.

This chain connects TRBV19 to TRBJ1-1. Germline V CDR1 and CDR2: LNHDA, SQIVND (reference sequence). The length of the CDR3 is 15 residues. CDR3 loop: CASSLSRDLNTEAFF.

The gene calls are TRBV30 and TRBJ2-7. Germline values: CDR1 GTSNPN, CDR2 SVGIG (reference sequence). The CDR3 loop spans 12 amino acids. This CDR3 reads CAWTKLGYEQYF.

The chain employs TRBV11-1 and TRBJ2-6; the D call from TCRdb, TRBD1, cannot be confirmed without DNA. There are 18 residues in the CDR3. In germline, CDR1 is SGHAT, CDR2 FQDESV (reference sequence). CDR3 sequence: CASSPVGQGFSGANVLTF. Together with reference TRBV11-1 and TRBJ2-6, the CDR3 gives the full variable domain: EAEVAQSPRYKITEKSQAVAFWCDPISGHATLYWYRQILGQGPELLVQFQDESVVDDSQLPKDRFSAERLKGVDSTLKIQPAELGDSAMYLCASSPVGQGFSGANVLTFGAGSRLTVL.

CDR3 loop: CSAWDRDTKNIQYF. The chain links TRBV20-1 to TRBJ2-4; the D call of TRBD1 rests on TCRdb alone, since no DNA is present to check it. From germline, CDR1 is DFQATT and CDR2 SNEGSKA (reference sequence). The CDR3 loop spans 14 amino acids.

CDR3 in amino acids: CAWSVRRGFSEQYF. This chain connects TRBV30 to TRBJ2-7; TCRdb designates TRBD1, a call that cannot be tested without DNA. The CDR3 is 14 residues long. CDR1 GTSNPN and CDR2 SVGIG come from the germline V gene (reference sequence). The entire variable domain, with the rest obtained from reference TRBV30 and TRBJ2-7, is as follows: SQTIHQWPATLVQPVGSPLSLECTVEGTSNPNLYWYRQAAGRGLQLLFYSVGIGQISSEVPQNLSASRPQDRQFILSSKKLLLSDSGFYLCAWSVRRGFSEQYFGPGTRLTVT.

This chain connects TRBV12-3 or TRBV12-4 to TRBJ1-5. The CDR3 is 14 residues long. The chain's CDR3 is CASSFLGMVQPQHF.